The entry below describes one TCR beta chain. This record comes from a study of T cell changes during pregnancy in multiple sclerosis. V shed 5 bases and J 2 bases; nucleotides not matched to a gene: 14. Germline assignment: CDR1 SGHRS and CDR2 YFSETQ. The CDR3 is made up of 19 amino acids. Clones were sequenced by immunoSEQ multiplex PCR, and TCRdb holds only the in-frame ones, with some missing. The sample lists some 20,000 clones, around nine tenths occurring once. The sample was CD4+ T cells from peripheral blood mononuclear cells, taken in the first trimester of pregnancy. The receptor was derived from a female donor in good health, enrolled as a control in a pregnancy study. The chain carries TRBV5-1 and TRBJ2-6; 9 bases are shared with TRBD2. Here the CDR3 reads CASSPRSGSFLPGANVLTF. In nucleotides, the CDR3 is TGCGCCAGCAGTCCCCGTAGCGGGAGCTTCCTCCCTGGGGCCAACGTCCTGACTTTC. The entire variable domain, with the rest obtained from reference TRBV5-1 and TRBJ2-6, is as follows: KAGVTQTPRYLIKTRGQQVTLSCSPISGHRSVSWYQQTPGQGLQFLFEYFSETQRNKGNFPGRFSGRQFSNSRSEMNVSTLELGDSALYLCASSPRSGSFLPGANVLTFGAGSRLTVL.